This T cell receptor beta chain was recovered during a study of shared clonotypes between healthy human individuals. Study-wide points: Among donors, the sharing of clonotypes was expected to be influenced by sequencing depth. All-four-donor shared clonotypes had higher generation probabilities than non-shared clonotypes did. Blood was the sole source, and tissue repertoires probably differ. The rarefaction results pointed to incomplete sorted-subset sequencing despite large depth.

As to this clone: Its antigen is unidentified.

CDR1 is SGHRS and CDR2 is YFSETQ in the germline V gene. The CDR3 has 15 amino acids. Trimming removed 4 bases from V and 0 bases from J; junction bases left unmatched: 5. Generated by immunoSEQ multiplex PCR, the TCRdb table keeps only in-frame clones and is missing some. This sample has about 2.3 million clones, with more than 80% found just once. The material sequenced was naive CD4+ T cells from PBMCs. This sample's subset: CD45RA+ positively selected. The source of this sequence is a man younger than 30 in good health. Some clones in this sample may be carry-over from other donors' samples. The V call is TRBV5-1, the J call TRBJ2-3, with TRBD1 identical over 7 bases. CDR3 coding DNA: TGCGCCAGCAGCGCACAGGGGACAAGCACAGATACGCAGTATTTT. Translating it yields CASSAQGTSTDTQYF.